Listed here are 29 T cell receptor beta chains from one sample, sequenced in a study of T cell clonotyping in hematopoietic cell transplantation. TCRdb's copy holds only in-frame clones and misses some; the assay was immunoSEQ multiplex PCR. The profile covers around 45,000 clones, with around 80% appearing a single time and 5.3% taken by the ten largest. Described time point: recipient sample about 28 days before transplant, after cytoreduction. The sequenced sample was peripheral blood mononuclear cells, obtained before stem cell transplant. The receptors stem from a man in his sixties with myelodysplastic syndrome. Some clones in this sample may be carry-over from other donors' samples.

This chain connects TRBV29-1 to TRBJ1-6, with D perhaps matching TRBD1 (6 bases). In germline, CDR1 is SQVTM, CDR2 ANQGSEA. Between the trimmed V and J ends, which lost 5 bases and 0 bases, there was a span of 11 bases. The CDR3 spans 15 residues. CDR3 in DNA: TGCAGCGTTCGTACAGGGAGCTCCTATAATTCACCCCTCCACTTT. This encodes CSVRTGSSYNSPLHF.

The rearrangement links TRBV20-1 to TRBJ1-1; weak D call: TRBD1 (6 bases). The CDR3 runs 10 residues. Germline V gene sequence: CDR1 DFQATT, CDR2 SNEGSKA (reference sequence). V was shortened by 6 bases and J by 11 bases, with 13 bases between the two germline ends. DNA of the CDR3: TGCAGTGCAGGACAGACTTCTGCTTTCTTT. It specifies CSAGQTSAFF.

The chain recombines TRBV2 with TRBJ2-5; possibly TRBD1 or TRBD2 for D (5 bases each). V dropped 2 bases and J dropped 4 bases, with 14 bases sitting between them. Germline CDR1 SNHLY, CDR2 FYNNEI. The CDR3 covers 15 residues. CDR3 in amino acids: CASSEYGGLLETQYF. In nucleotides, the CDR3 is TGTGCCAGCAGTGAATATGGGGGTTTATTAGAGACCCAGTACTTC.

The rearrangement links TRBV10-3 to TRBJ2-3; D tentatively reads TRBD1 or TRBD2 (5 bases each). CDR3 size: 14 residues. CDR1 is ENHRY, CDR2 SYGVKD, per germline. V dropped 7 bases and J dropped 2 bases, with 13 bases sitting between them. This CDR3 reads CAITLGPNTDTQYF. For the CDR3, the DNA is TGTGCCATCACCCTGGGACCTAACACAGATACGCAGTATTTT.

CDR3 in DNA: TGTGCTAGTGGAGGGACGCTAGACAGTCTGGGTGGGGGCTACGAGCAGTACTTC. Its translation: CASGGTLDSLGGGYEQYF. The rearrangement links TRBV12-5 to TRBJ2-7; possibly TRBD1 or TRBD2 for D (5 bases each). The germline gives CDR1 LGHNT, CDR2 FRNRAP. The CDR3 is 18 residues long. V shed 6 bases and J shed 3 bases, with 27 bases lying between them.

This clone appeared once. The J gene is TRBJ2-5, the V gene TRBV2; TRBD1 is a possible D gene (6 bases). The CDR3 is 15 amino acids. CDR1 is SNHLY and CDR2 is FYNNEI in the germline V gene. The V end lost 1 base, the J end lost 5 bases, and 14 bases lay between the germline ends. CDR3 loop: CASSEGGRGSETQYF. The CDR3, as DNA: TGTGCCAGCAGTGAAGGTGGCAGGGGAAGTGAGACCCAGTACTTC.

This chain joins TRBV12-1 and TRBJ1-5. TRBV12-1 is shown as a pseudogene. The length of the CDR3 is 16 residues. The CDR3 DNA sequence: TGTGCCAGCAGCCCACACCTTTGGGACTCATTTTGGCCCCAGCATTTT. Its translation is CASSPHLWDSFWPQHF.

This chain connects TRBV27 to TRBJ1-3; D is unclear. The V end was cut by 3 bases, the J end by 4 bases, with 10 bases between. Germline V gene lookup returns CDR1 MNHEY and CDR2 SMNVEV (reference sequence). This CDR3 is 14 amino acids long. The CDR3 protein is CASSFPHKGNTIYF. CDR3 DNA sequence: TGTGCCAGCAGTTTCCCCCACAAAGGAAACACCATATATTTT.

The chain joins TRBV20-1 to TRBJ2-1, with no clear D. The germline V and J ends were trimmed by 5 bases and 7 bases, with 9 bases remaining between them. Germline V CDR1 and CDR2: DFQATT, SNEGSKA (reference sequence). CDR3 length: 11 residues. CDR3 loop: CSASKLNEQFF. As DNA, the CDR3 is TGCAGTGCTTCGAAGTTGAATGAGCAGTTCTTC.

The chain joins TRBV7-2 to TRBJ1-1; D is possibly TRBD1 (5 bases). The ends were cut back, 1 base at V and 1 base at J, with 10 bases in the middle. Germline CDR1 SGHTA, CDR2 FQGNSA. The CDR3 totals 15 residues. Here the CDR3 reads CASSLGWGANTEAFF. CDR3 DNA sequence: TGTGCCAGCAGCTTAGGGTGGGGCGCGAACACTGAAGCTTTCTTT.

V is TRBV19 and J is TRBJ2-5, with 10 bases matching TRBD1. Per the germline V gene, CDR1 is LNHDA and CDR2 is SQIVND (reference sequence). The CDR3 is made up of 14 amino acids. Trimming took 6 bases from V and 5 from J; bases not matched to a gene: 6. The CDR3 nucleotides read TGTGCCAGTAGGGGACAGGGGTTTTTCGAGACCCAGTACTTC. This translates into CASRGQGFFETQYF.

The CDR3 region is CASATTVGNTEAFF. As DNA, the CDR3 is TGTGCTAGTGCAACGACCGTGGGGAACACTGAAGCTTTCTTT. The chain carries TRBV12-5 and TRBJ1-1; no clear D gene. Germline assignment: CDR1 LGHNT and CDR2 FRNRAP. V lost 7 bases and J lost 1, with 13 bases in between. This CDR3 contains 14 residues.

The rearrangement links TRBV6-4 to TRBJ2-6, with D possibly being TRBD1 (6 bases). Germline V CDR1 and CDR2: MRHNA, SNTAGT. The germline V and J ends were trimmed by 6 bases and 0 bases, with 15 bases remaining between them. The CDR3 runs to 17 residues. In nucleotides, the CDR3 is TGTGCCAGCAGCCCACTCGGGACACTCTCTGGGGCCAACGTCCTGACTTTC. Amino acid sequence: CASSPLGTLSGANVLTF.

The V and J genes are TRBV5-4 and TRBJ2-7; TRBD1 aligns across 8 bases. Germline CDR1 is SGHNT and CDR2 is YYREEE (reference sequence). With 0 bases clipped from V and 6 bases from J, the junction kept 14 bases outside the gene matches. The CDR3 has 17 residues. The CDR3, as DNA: TGTGCCAGCAGCTTGGAAGAAGTCGAGACAGGGGCTCGCGAGCAGTACTTC. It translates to CASSLEEVETGAREQYF.

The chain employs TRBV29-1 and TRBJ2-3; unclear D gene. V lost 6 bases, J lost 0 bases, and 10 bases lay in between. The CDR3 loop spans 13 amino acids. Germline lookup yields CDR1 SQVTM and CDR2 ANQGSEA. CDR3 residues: CSVARSSTDTQYF. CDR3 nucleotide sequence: TGCAGCGTGGCTAGATCTAGCACAGATACGCAGTATTTT.

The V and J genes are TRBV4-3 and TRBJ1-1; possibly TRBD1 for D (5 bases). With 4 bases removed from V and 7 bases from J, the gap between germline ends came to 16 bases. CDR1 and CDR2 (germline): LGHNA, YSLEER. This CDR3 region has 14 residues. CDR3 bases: TGCGCCAGCAGCCTCTCTTGGCGGGGGAGTGAAGCTTTCTTT. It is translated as CASSLSWRGSEAFF.

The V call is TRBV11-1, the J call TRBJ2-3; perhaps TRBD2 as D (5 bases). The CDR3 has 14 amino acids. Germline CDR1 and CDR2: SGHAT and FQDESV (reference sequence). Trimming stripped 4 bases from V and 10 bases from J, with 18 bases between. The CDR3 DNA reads TGTGCCAGCAGCTCCGTTTCGAGCTCCGGGGCGCAGTATTTT. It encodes CASSSVSSSGAQYF.

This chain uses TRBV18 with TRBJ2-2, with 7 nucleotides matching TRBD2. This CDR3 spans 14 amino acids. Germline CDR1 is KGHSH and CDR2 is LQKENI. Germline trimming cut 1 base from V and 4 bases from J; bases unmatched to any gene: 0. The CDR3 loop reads CASSPLAGTGELFF. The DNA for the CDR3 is TGTGCCAGCTCACCACTAGCGGGCACCGGGGAGCTGTTTTTT. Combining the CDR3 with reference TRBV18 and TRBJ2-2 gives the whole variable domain NAGVMQNPRHLVRRRGQEARLRCSPMKGHSHVYWYRQLPEEGLKFMVYLQKENIIDESGMPKERFSAEFPKEGPSILRIQQVVRGDSAAYFCASSPLAGTGELFFGEGSRLTVL.

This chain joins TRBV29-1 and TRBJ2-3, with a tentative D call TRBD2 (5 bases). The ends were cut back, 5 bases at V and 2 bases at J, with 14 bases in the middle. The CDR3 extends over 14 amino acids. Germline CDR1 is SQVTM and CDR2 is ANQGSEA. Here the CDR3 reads CSVQTAEFTDTQYF. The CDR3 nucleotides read TGCAGCGTTCAAACAGCGGAATTCACAGATACGCAGTATTTT.

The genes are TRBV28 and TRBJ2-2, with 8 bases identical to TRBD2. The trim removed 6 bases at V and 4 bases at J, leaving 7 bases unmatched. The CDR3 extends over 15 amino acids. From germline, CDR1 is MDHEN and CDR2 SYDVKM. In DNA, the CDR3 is TGTGCCAGCAGATTCCTAGCGGGCGTCACCGGGGAGCTGTTTTTT. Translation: CASRFLAGVTGELFF. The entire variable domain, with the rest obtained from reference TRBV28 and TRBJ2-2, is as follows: DVKVTQSSRYLVKRTGEKVFLECVQDMDHENMFWYRQDPGLGLRLIYFSYDVKMKEKGDIPEGYSVSREKKERFSLILESASTNQTSMYLCASRFLAGVTGELFFGEGSRLTVL.

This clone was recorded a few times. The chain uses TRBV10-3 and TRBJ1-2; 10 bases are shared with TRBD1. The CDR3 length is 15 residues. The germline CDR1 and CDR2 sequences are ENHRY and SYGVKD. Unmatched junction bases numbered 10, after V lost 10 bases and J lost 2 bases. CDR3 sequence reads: CATGGTGVSNYGYTF. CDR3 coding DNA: TGTGCCACCGGCGGGACAGGGGTCTCCAACTATGGCTACACCTTC.

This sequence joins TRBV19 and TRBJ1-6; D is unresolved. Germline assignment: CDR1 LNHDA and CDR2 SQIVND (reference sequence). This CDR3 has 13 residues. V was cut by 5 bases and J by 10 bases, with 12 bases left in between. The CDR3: CASSGGVWSPLHF. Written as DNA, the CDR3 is TGTGCCAGTAGTGGCGGGGTATGGTCACCCCTCCACTTT.

The CDR3 spells CATSGKGQEAPGELFF. CDR3 DNA: TGTGCCACCAGCGGAAAAGGACAGGAGGCGCCCGGGGAGCTGTTTTTT. The chain couples TRBV15 to TRBJ2-2; 7 bases match TRBD1. The V and J ends lost 5 bases and 6 bases, in that order; junction bases with no gene match: 12. CDR3 size: 16 residues. Germline V lookup: CDR1 LNHNV, CDR2 YYDKDF (reference sequence).

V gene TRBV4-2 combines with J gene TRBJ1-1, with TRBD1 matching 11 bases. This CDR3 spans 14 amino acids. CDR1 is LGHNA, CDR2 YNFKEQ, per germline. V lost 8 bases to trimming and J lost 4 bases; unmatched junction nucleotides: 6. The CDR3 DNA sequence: TGTGCCAGCCAACCGGGACAGGGGGGCACTGAAGCTTTCTTT. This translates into CASQPGQGGTEAFF.

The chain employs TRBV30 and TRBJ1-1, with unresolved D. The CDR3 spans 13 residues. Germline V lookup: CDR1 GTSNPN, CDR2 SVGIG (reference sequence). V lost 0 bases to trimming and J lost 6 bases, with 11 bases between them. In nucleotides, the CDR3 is TGTGCCTGGAGTGTGGGTAGTAGGGCTGAAGCTTTCTTT. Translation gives CAWSVGSRAEAFF.

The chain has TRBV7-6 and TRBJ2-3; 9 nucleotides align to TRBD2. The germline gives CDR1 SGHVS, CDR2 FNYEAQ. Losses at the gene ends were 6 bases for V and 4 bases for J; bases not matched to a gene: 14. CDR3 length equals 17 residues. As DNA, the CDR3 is TGTGCCAGCAGTCGTTCGACGCGCGGGGGGGCGTCAGATACGCAGTATTTT. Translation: CASSRSTRGGASDTQYF.

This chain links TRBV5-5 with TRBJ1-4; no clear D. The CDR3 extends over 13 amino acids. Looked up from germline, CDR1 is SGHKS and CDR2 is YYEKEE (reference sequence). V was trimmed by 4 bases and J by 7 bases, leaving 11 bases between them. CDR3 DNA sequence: TGTGCCAGCAGCGGGCAGGAGGGTGAAAAACTGTTTTTT. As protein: CASSGQEGEKLFF.

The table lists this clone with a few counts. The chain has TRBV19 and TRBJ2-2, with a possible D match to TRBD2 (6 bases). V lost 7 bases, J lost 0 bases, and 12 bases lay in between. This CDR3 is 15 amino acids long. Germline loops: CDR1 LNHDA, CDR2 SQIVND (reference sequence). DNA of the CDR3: TGTGCCAGTACCTCCGGGACTGCGAACACCGGGGAGCTGTTTTTT. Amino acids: CASTSGTANTGELFF.

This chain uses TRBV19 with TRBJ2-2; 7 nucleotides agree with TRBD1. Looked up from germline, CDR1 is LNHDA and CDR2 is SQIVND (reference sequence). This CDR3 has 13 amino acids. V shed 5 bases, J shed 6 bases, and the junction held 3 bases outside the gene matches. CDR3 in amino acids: CASSYRGSGELFF. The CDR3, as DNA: TGTGCCAGTAGTTACAGGGGATCCGGGGAGCTGTTTTTT.